The 6 T cell receptor beta chains presented below share a single source sample, sequenced in a study of identical twins. TCRdb re-called the 5' RACE reads with MiXCR, one entry per CDR3 protein. The table has approximately 1.8 million distinct CDR3 sequences, less than 40% seen once; the top ten hold 0.27%. Sequencing input: cord blood. These TCRs come from a newborn girl in good health.

This clonotype was picked up a small number of times. The chain uses TRBV12-3 or TRBV12-4 and TRBJ2-7; tentatively, D is TRBD2 (5 bases). Trimming shortened V by 1 base and J by 5 bases, and 12 bases separated the two germline ends. The CDR3 has 14 amino acids. This CDR3 reads CASSLGQGGHEQYF. CDR3 coding DNA: TGTGCCAGCAGTTTAGGACAAGGAGGCCACGAGCAGTACTTC.

The rearrangement links TRBV5-1 to TRBJ2-5; weak D call: TRBD1 (7 bases). CDR3 size: 15 residues. The V and J ends lost 0 bases and 11 bases respectively, with 20 bases between them. Germline V gives CDR1 SGHRS, CDR2 YFSETQ. CDR3 amino acids: CASSLVRGAYNEQYF. The CDR3 DNA reads TGCGCCAGCAGCTTGGTCAGGGGGGCCTACAATGAGCAGTACTTC.

This chain uses TRBV12-3 or TRBV12-4 with TRBJ2-1; 7 bases are a match to TRBD1. V was pared by 1 base and J by 5 bases, with 5 bases of the junction left unmatched. The CDR3 consists of 15 residues. The CDR3 bases are TGTGCCAGCAGTTTAGGGTGGCAGGGGGACAATGAGCAGTTCTTC. This codes for CASSLGWQGDNEQFF.

V and J are TRBV2 and TRBJ1-4; D might be TRBD1 (6 bases). The germline V and J ends were trimmed by 4 bases and 8 bases, with 20 bases remaining between them. Germline V lookup: CDR1 SNHLY, CDR2 FYNNEI. The CDR3 is 16 amino acids. The CDR3 DNA reads as TGTGCCAGCAGTGTCGGGGGCAGGGAATATAACGAAAAACTGTTTTTT. Translating gives CASSVGGREYNEKLFF.

The chain has TRBV28 and TRBJ2-1; 16 nucleotides match TRBD2. This CDR3 has 18 residues. Germline V lookup: CDR1 MDHEN, CDR2 SYDVKM. V trimming: 5 bases; J trimming: 10 bases; junction bases outside the gene matches: 14. The CDR3 DNA reads as TGTGCCAGCAGTACGGGACTAGCGGGAGGGCCTGATTGGAAAGAGCAGTTCTTC. This encodes CASSTGLAGGPDWKEQFF.

On this clonotype: A read error may be the cause here, since a much bigger clone is one base away. The genes are TRBV12-3 or TRBV12-4 and TRBJ2-4; possibly TRBD2 for D (6 bases). TRBJ2-5 explains the end of the DNA better; the J call may be wrong. The CDR3 spans 17 residues. The DNA for the CDR3 is TGTGCCAGCAGTCTCCCCTCGGGGGACCCTCCTCAAGAGACCCAGTACTTC. This sequence encodes CASSLPSGDPPQETQYF.